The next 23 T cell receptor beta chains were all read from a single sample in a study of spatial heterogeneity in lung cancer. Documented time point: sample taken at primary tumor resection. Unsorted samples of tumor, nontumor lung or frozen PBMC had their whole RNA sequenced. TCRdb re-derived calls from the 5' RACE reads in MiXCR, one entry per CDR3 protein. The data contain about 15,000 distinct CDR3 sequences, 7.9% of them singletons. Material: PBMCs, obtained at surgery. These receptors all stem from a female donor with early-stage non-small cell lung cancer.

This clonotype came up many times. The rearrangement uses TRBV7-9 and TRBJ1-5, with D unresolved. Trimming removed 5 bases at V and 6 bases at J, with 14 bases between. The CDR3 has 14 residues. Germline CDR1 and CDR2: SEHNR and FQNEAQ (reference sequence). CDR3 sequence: CASSHGMGGQPQHF. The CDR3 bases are TGTGCCAGCAGCCATGGTATGGGTGGTCAGCCCCAGCATTTT.

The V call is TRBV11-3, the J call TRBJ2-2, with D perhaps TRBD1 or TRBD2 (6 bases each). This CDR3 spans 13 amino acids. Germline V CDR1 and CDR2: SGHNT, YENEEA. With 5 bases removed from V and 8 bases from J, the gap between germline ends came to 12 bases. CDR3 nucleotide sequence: TGTGCCAGCAGCAGGGGGGATTTGGGGGAGCTGTTTTTT. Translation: CASSRGDLGELFF.

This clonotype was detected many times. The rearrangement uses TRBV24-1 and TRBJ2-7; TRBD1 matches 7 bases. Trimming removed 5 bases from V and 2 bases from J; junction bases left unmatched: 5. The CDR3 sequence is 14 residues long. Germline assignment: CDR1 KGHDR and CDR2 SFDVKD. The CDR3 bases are TGTGCCACCAGTGCCGGGACAGTACCCTACGAGCAGTACTTC. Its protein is CATSAGTVPYEQYF.

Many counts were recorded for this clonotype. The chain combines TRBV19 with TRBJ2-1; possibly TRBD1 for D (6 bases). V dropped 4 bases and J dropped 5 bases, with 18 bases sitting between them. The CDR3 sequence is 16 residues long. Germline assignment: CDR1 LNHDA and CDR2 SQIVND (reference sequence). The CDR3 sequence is CASSKGTLAPNNEQFF. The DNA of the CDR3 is TGTGCCAGTAGTAAGGGGACACTGGCACCAAACAATGAGCAGTTCTTC.

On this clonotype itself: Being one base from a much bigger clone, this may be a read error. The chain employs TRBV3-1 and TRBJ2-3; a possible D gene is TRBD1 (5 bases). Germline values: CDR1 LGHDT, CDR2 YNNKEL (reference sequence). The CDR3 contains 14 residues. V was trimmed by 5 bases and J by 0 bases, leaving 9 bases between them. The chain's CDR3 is CASSGPGSTDTQYF. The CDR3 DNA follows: TGTGCCAGCAGCGGGCCAGGGAGCACAGATACGCAGTATTTT.

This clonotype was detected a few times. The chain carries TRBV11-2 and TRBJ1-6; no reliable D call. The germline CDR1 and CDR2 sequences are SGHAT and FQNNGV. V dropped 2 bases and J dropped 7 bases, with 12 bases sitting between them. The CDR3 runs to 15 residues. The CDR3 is CASSLYRENNSPLHF. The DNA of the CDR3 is TGTGCCAGCAGCTTATACCGGGAGAACAATTCACCCCTCCACTTT.

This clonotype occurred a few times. The CDR3, as DNA: TGTGCCAGCTCACCACAGGCGAGAGGGGGTGAAAAACTGTTTTTT. This encodes CASSPQARGGEKLFF. The chain couples TRBV18 to TRBJ1-4, with a weak D call TRBD1 (6 bases). Trimming took 1 base from V and 7 from J, leaving 13 bases between them. Germline V gene lookup returns CDR1 KGHSH and CDR2 LQKENI. The CDR3 length is 15 residues.

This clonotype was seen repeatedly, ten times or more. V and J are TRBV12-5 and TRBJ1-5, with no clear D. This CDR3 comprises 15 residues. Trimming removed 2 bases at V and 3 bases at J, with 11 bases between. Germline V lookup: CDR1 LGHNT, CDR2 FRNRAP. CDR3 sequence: CASGLFNRYNQPQHF. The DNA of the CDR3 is TGTGCTAGTGGTTTGTTCAACAGATACAATCAGCCCCAGCATTTT.

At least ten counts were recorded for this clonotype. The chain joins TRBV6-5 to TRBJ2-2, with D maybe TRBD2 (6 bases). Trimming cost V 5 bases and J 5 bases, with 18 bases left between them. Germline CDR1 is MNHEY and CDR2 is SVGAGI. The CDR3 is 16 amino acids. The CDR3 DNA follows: TGTGCCAGCAGTCGGGCTAGCGATGGTAGGACCGGGGAGCTGTTTTTT. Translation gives CASSRASDGRTGELFF.

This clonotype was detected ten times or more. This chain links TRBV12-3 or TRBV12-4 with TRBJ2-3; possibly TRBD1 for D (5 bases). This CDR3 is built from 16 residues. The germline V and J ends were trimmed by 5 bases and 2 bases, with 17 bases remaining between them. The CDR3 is CASSGARGSLTDTQYF. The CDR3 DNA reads TGTGCCAGCAGTGGGGCCCGTGGCAGCCTCACAGATACGCAGTATTTT.

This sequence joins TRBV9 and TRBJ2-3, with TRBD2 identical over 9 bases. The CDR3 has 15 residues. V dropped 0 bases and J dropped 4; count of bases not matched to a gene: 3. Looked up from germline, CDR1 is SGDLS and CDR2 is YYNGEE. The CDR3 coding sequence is TGTGCCAGCAGCGTAGGACTAGCGGACCCAGATACGCAGTATTTT. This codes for CASSVGLADPDTQYF.

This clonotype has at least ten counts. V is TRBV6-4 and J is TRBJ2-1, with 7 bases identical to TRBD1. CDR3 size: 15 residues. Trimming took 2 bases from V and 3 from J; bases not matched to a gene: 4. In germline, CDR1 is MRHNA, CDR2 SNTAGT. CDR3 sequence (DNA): TGTGCCAGCAGTGACGTGGGGGACAGCTACAATGAGCAGTTCTTC. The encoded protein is CASSDVGDSYNEQFF.

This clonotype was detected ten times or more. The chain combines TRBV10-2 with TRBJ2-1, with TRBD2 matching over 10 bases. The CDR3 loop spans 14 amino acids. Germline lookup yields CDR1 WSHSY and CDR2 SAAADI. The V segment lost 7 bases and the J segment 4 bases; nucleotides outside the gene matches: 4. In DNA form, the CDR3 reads TGCGCCAGCATCCAACTAGCGGGGTACAATGAGCAGTTCTTC. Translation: CASIQLAGYNEQFF.

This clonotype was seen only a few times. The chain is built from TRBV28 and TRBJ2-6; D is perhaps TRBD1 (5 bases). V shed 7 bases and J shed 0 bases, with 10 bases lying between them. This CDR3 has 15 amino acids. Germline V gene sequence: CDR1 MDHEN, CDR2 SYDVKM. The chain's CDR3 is CASTDSSSGANVLTF. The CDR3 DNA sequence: TGTGCCAGCACCGACAGCAGCTCTGGGGCCAACGTCCTGACTTTC.

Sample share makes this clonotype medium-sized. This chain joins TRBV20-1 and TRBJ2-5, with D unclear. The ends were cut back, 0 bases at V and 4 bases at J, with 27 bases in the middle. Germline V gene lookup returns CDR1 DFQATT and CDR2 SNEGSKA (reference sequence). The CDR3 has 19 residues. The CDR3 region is CSARDLVPLGPTGPETQYF. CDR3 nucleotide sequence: TGCAGTGCTAGAGATCTCGTCCCTCTGGGCCCCACCGGCCCAGAGACCCAGTACTTC.

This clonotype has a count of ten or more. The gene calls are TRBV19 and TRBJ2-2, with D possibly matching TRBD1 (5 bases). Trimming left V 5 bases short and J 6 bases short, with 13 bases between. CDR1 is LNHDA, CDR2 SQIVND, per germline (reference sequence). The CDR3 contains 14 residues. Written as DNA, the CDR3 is TGTGCCAGTAGTGTAAGCCCCAGGGCCGGGGAGCTGTTTTTT. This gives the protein CASSVSPRAGELFF.

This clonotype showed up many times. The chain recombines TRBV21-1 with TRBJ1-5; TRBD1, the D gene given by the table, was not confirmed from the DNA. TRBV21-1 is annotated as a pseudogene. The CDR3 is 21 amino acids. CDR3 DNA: TGTGCCAGCAGCAAACCCGTTGCGGGGGATAAACAACCGGGTTTCAATCAGCCCCAGCATTTT. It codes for CASSKPVAGDKQPGFNQPQHF.

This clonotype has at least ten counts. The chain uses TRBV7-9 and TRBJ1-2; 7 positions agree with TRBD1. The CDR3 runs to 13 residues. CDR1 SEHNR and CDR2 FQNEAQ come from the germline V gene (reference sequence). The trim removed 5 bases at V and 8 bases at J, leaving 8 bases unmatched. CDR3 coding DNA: TGTGCCAGCAGCAGAGGGGGCGACGGCGGCTACACCTTC. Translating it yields CASSRGGDGGYTF.

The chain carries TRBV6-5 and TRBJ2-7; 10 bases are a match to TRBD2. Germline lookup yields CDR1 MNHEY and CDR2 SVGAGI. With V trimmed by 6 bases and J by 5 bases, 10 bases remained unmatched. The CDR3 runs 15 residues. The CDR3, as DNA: TGTGCCAGCAGACTCGTAGCGGGGGGCCGCGACGAGCAGTACTTC. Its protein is CASRLVAGGRDEQYF.

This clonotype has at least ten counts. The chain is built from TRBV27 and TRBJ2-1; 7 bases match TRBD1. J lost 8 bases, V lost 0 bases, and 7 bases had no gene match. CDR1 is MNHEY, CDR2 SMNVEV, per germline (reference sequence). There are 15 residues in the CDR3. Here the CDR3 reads CASSLSVWDRDEQFF. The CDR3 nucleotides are TGTGCCAGCAGTTTATCAGTTTGGGACAGAGATGAGCAGTTCTTC.

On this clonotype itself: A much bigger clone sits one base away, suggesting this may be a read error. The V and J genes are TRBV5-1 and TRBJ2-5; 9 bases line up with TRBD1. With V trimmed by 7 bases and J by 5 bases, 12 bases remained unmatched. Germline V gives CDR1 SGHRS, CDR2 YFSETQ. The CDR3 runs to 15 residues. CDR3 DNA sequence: TGCGCCAGCGGCTCCCAGGGCGGGACAGGGGAGACCCAGTACTTC. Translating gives CASGSQGGTGETQYF.

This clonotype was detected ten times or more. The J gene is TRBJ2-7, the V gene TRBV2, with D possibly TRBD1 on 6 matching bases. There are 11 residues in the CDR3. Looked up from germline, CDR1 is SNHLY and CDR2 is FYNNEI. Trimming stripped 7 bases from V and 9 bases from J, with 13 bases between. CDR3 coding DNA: TGTGCCAGCACGAGGGGGTTCTTGCAGTACTTC. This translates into CASTRGFLQYF.

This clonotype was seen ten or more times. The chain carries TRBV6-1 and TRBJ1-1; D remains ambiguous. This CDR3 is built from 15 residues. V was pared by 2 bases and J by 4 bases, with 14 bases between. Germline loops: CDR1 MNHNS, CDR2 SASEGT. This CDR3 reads CASSEYGSLGTEAFF. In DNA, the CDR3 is TGTGCCAGCAGTGAATATGGCAGCTTGGGCACTGAAGCTTTCTTT.